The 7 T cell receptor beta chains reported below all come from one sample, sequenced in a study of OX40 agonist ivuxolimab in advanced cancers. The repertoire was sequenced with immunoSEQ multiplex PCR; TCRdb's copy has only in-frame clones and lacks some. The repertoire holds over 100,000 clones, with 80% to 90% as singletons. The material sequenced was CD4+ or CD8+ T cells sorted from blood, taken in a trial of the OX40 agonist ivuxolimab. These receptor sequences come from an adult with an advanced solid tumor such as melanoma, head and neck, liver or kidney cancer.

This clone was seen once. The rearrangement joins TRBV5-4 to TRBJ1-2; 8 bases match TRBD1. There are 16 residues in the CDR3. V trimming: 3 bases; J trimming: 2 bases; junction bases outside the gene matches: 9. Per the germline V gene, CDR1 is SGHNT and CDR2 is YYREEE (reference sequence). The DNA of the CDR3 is TGTGCCAGCAGCTCGATTACGGACAGGGCGAACTATGGCTACACCTTC. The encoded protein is CASSSITDRANYGYTF.

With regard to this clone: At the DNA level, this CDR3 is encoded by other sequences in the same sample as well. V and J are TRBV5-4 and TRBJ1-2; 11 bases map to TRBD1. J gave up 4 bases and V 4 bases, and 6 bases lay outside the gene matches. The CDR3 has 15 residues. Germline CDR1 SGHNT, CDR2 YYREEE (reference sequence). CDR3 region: CASSPGTGGIYGYTF. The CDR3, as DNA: TGTGCCAGCAGCCCCGGGACAGGGGGGATCTATGGCTACACCTTC.

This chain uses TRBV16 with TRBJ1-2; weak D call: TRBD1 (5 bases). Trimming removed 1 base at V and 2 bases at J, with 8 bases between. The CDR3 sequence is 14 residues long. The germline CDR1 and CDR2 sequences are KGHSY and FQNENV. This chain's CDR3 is CASSQWGTNYGYTF. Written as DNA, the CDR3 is TGTGCCAGCAGCCAATGGGGCACCAACTATGGCTACACCTTC. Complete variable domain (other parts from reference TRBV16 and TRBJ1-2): GEEVAQTPKHLVRGEGQKAKLYCAPIKGHSYVFWYQQVLKNEFKFLISFQNENVFDETGMPKERFSAKCLPNSPCSLEIQATKLEDSAVYFCASSQWGTNYGYTFGSGTRLTVV.

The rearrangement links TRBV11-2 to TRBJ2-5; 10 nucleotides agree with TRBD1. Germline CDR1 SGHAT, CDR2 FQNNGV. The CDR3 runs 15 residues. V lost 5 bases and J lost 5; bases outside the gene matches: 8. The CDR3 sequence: CASSLGQGGWETQYF. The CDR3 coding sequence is TGTGCCAGCAGCCTCGGACAGGGGGGGTGGGAGACCCAGTACTTC.

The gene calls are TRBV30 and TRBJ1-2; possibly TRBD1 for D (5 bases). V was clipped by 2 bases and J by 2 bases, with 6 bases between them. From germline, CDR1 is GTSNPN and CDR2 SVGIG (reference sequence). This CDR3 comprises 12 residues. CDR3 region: CAWSPGNYGYTF. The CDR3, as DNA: TGTGCCTGGAGTCCAGGGAACTATGGCTACACCTTC.

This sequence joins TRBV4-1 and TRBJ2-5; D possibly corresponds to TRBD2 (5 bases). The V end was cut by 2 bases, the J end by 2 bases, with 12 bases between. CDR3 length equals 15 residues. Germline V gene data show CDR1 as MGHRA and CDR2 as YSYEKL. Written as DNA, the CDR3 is TGCGCCAGCAGCCAAAGAAGCGGCACTCAAGAGACCCAGTACTTC. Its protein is CASSQRSGTQETQYF.

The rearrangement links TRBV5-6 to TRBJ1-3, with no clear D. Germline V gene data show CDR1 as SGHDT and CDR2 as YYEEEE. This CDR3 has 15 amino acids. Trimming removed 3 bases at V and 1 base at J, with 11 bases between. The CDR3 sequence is CASSSLHTSGNTIYF. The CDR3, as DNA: TGTGCCAGCAGCTCGCTACATACATCTGGAAACACCATATATTTT.